This TCR beta chain was recorded in a study of shared clonotypes between healthy human individuals. V was shortened by 1 base and J by 0 bases, with 18 bases between the two germline ends. The CDR3 spans 18 residues. CDR1 is SNHLY and CDR2 is FYNNEI in the germline V gene. Profiled with immunoSEQ multiplex PCR; TCRdb holds only in-frame clones, not every one. The sample includes 2,500,000 or so clones, approximately 92% of them seen just once. V and J are TRBV2 and TRBJ2-5, with D possibly matching TRBD2 (5 bases). Specimen: naive CD4+ T cells sorted from blood. The sample's subset: CD45RA+ positively selected. The clonotype comes from a young man in good health. The CDR3 spells CASSEDFGKKVYQETQYF. In DNA, the CDR3 is TGTGCCAGCAGTGAAGATTTCGGGAAGAAGGTCTACCAAGAGACCCAGTACTTC.